Listed below are T cell receptor beta chains from one sample, sequenced in a study of PD-1 blockade in classical Hodgkin lymphoma. Sequencing used immunoSEQ multiplex PCR; TCRdb keeps in-frame clones, though not all of them. The top ten clones hold 22% of a sample with 49,000 or so clones, over 60% of them seen once. Sequences were derived from peripheral blood mononuclear cells (PBMCs), sampled before the second cycle of nivolumab. The source of these receptors is a human donor with classical Hodgkin lymphoma. Each CDR3 is given with its conserved first and last residue. Fields, in order: V gene, CDR3 protein.

>TRBV18
CASSPRPGTGVGYTF
>TRBV18
CASSPSGSQYEQYF
>TRBV6-5
CASTTGTYSYEQYF
>TRBV5-1
CASSTATGTGELFF
>TRBV6-6
CASSYLPGSYGHTF
>TRBV2
CASSVVQGGTGELFF
>TRBV19
CASSIVDIAGELFF
>TRBV9
CASSGDRAYGYTF
>TRBV6-8
CASSYFEAGSNSNQPQHF
>TRBV6-1
CASSLKLSSGNTIYF
>TRBV11-3
CASSLNFQETQYF
>TRBV27
CATSVVAGGPGPETQYF
>TRBV9
CASSPRRLDVQQFF
>TRBV9
CASSPYYTDTQYF
>TRBV2
CASSEAPTAVQETQYF
>TRBV2
CASSEALRGEGNQPQHF
>TRBV5-1
CASSQSTGYNEQFF
>TRBV11-2
CASSLDLRRSYNEQFF
>TRBV28
CASSWGTGQDTEAFF
>TRBV21-1
CASSKGDATSHHDLVRPQHF
>TRBV4-3
CASSQDLARSYNEQFF